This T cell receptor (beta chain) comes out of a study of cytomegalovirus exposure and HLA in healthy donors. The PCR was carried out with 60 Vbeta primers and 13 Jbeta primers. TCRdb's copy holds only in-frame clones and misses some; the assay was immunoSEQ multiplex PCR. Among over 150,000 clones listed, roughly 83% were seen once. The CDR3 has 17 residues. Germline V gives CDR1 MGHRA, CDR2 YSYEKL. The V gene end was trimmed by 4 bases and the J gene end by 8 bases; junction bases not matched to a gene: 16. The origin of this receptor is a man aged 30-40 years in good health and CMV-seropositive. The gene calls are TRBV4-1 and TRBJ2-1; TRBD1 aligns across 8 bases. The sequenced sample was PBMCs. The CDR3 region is CASSLRFGQGALDEQFF. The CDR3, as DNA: TGCGCCAGCAGCCTCCGATTCGGCCAGGGGGCCCTCGATGAGCAGTTCTTC.